Listed below are T cell receptor beta chains from one sample, sequenced in a study of T-cell memory formation after mild COVID-19. TCRdb passed the 5' RACE reads through MiXCR, listing each CDR3 protein once. Of more than 200,000 distinct CDR3 sequences in the sample, 15% to 20% are singletons; the top ten hold about 4%. Sequencing was carried out using PBMCs or a T cell subset sorted from them (not recorded which). The receptors were sampled from a man between 18 and 29 years old who had mild COVID-19 (a few samples of this study predate the infection). Cell type and time point are not known. The CDR3 runs from the conserved cysteine through the conserved F or W. The order of the fields is V gene, clone size, J gene, CDR3 protein. Clone sizes are given selectively: once, few, many, or a class where the clone is expanded.

V: TRBV7-2; size: many; J: TRBJ1-1; CDR3: CASSPGQNTEAFF
V: TRBV7-3; size: few; J: TRBJ2-1; CDR3: CASSLTAESNEQFF
V: TRBV10-3; size: NA; J: TRBJ2-3; CDR3: CAIKGTQGDTQYF
V: TRBV20-1; size: NA; J: TRBJ2-3; CDR3: CSARAGPSTDTQYF
V: TRBV18; size: NA; J: TRBJ1-1; CDR3: CASSPSPVGAMNTEAFF
V: TRBV6-5; size: few; J: TRBJ2-1; CDR3: CASSFLQWTSGATPQFF
V: TRBV7-9; size: NA; J: TRBJ2-5; CDR3: CASSFGDRGQQETQYF
V: TRBV5-1; size: NA; J: TRBJ2-5; CDR3: CASSALDSTETQYF
V: TRBV5-1; size: few; J: TRBJ1-6; CDR3: CASSLEGFGDSPLHF
V: TRBV7-8; size: NA; J: TRBJ2-5; CDR3: CASSSTAGLEIF
V: TRBV28; size: few; J: TRBJ1-2; CDR3: CASSLQTNYGYTF
V: TRBV20-1; size: few; J: TRBJ1-4; CDR3: CSASNRVSTNEKLFF
V: TRBV29-1; size: few; J: TRBJ2-1; CDR3: CSVLLLAGGSEQFF
V: TRBV7-2; size: few; J: TRBJ2-5; CDR3: CASSFAGDETQYF
V: TRBV29-1; size: NA; J: TRBJ2-7; CDR3: CSVERSGKGEQYF
V: TRBV6-2/TRBV6-3; size: few; J: TRBJ2-1; CDR3: CASSYSGNHEQFF
V: TRBV7-9; size: NA; J: TRBJ2-5; CDR3: CASSLYGERGVQETQYF
V: TRBV7-3; size: many; J: TRBJ2-1; CDR3: CASSKDSGIQFF
V: TRBV12-3/TRBV12-4; size: many; J: TRBJ2-1; CDR3: CASSLRGLNEQFF
V: TRBV5-6; size: few; J: TRBJ1-4; CDR3: CASSLQGQGLFGTNEKLFF
V: TRBV6-2/TRBV6-3; size: many; J: TRBJ1-5; CDR3: CASSAGAGNQPQHF
V: TRBV11-2; size: few; J: TRBJ2-6; CDR3: CASSLLRGAGANVLTF